These T cell receptor beta chains were read from a single sample in a study of blood T cell repertoires in COVID-19. Clones were sequenced by immunoSEQ multiplex PCR, and TCRdb holds only the in-frame ones, with some missing. Of some 120,000 clones in the sample, less than 85% were seen once. The sample was peripheral blood. These receptors were obtained from a woman aged 60-75 years with acute or convalescent COVID-19. The CDR3 runs from the conserved cysteine through the conserved F or W. D genes are given only for firm matches. Only part of the rows carry a size: once, few, many, or a class if the clone is expanded.

v_gene	d_gene	j_gene	abundance	CDR3nt	CDR3aa
TRBV24-1	NA	TRBJ2-3	NA	TGTGCCACCAGTGATCAAAGGAGGAGCACAGATACGCAGTATTTT	CATSDQRRSTDTQYF
TRBV6-5	NA	TRBJ1-2	NA	TGTGCCAGCAGTTACTCGGAAGCAGGGGCTAACTATGGCTACACCTTC	CASSYSEAGANYGYTF
TRBV7-3	NA	TRBJ2-5	NA	TGTGCCAGCAGCTTAACGATCTGGGAGGCCCAGTACTTC	CASSLTIWEAQYF
TRBV5-1	TRBD1	TRBJ1-1	NA	TGCGCCAGCAGCTACCTTGGACAGGGCTCTGAAGCTTTCTTT	CASSYLGQGSEAFF
TRBV5-4	TRBD1	TRBJ2-1	NA	TGTGCCAGCAGCTTCACGGGACAGGGGTACAATGAGCAGTTCTTC	CASSFTGQGYNEQFF
TRBV5-1	TRBD2	TRBJ2-3	NA	TGCGCCAGCAGCTTCTCCGGGACTAGCGGGGGCGGAGATACGCAGTATTTT	CASSFSGTSGGGDTQYF
TRBV29-1	TRBD2	TRBJ2-1	NA	TGCAGCGTTGCCAGGGACTACTCCTACAATGAGCAGTTCTTC	CSVARDYSYNEQFF
TRBV6-5	NA	TRBJ1-2	once	TGTGCCAGCGAGAAGGGGGTTAACTATGGCTACACCTTC	CASEKGVNYGYTF
TRBV21-1	NA	TRBJ2-7	NA	TGTGCCAGCAGCAATGTTTCGCGGGACGGGGAGTACTTC	CASSNVSRDGEYF
TRBV28	NA	TRBJ2-7	NA	TGTGCCAGCAGTTTAGGCGGCCCCGTGGGTTACGAGCAGTACTTC	CASSLGGPVGYEQYF
TRBV7-8	NA	TRBJ1-1	NA	TGTGCCAGCAGCTTAGTAGGGCGGGGCACTGAAGCTTTCTTT	CASSLVGRGTEAFF
TRBV3-1/TRBV3-2	NA	TRBJ2-7	NA	TGTGCCAGCAGCCAAGCGAGGGACGAGCAGTACTTC	CASSQARDEQYF
TRBV18	TRBD1	TRBJ1-5	NA	TGTGCCAGCTCACCGACTTACAGGGGCGGTCAGCCCCAGCATTTT	CASSPTYRGGQPQHF
TRBV5-1	NA	TRBJ2-7	few	TGCGCCAGCAGCCAGGTTTTGGCGACGTTCTCCTACGAGCAGTACTTC	CASSQVLATFSYEQYF
TRBV9	NA	TRBJ1-1	NA	TGTGCCAGCAGCAAGGGGCACAACACTGAAGCTTTCTTT	CASSKGHNTEAFF